This TCR beta chain originates from a study of blood T cells in healthy people across ages. Study findings and constraints: Not knowing donor CMV status may have confounded expanded clonotype changes.

A J-beta primer mix and a sample-barcoded 5' primer were used in a second PCR of about 7 to 12 cycles. Each cDNA molecule was tagged by a template-switch adaptor that had 12 random nucleotides. One entry per CDR3 protein results from TCRdb running MiXCR on the 5' RACE reads. The table has around 650,000 distinct CDR3 sequences, 32% seen once. This clonotype was detected ten times or more. As yet, its antigen is unknown. The amount of total RNA extracted per sample was at least 6 micrograms. The receptor comes from a woman over 75 in good health. Material: blood.

CDR3: CASSVGTGGGYEQYF. Here the CDR3 DNA reads TGTGCCAGCAGCGTAGGGACAGGGGGCGGGTACGAGCAGTACTTC. The rearrangement joins TRBV9 to TRBJ2-7; the match to TRBD1 covers 11 bases. V was clipped by 0 bases and J by 4 bases; unmatched bases: 3. Germline V gene lookup returns CDR1 SGDLS and CDR2 YYNGEE. This CDR3 comprises 15 residues.